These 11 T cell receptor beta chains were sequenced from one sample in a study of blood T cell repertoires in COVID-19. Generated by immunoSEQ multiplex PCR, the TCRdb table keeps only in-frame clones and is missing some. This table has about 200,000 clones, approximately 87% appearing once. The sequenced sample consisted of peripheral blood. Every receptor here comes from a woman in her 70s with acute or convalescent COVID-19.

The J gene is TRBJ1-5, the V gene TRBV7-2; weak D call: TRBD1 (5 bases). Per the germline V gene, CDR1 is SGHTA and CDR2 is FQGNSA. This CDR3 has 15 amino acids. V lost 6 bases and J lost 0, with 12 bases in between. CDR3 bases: TGTGCCAGCAGTCAGGGTCCTAATAGCAATCAGCCCCAGCATTTT. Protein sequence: CASSQGPNSNQPQHF.

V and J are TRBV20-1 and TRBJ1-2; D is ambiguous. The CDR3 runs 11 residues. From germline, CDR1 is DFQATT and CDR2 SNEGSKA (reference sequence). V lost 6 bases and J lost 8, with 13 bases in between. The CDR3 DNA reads TGCAGTGCCCCGACCCGAGGGGGCTACACCTTC. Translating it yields CSAPTRGGYTF.

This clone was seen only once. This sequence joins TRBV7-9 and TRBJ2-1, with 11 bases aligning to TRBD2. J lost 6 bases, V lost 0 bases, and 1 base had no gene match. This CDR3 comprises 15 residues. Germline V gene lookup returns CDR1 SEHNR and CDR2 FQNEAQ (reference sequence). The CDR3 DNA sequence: TGTGCCAGCAGCTTAGCGACTAGCGGGGTCAATGAGCAGTTCTTC. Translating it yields CASSLATSGVNEQFF.

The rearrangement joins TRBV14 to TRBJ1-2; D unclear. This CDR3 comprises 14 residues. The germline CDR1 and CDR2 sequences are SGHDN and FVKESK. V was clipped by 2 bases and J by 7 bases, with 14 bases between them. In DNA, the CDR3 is TGTGCCAGCAGCCAAAGAGGTAGAGGGCCTGGCTACACCTTC. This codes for CASSQRGRGPGYTF.

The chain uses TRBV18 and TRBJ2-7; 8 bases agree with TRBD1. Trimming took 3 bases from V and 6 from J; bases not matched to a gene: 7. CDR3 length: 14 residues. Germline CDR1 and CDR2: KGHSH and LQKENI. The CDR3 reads CASSPLDRVGEQYF. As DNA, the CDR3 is TGTGCCAGCTCACCTTTGGACAGGGTAGGCGAGCAGTACTTC. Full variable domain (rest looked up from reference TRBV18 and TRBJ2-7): NAGVMQNPRHLVRRRGQEARLRCSPMKGHSHVYWYRQLPEEGLKFMVYLQKENIIDESGMPKERFSAEFPKEGPSILRIQQVVRGDSAAYFCASSPLDRVGEQYFGPGTRLTVT.

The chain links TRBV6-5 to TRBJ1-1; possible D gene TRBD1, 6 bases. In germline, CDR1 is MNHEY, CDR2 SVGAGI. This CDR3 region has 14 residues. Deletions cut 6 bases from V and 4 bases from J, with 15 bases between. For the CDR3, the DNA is TGTGCCAGCAGAAACACAGGGTACGGCACTGAAGCTTTCTTT. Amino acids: CASRNTGYGTEAFF.

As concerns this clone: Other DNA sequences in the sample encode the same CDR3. CDR3 bases: TGTGCCAGCTCACGCGGACAGGGAAACACTGAAGCTTTCTTT. Residues: CASSRGQGNTEAFF. The rearrangement uses TRBV18 and TRBJ1-1; 8 bases match TRBD1. The V and J ends lost 4 bases and 2 bases, in that order; junction bases with no gene match: 3. The CDR3 spans 14 residues. Germline CDR1 is KGHSH and CDR2 is LQKENI. Supplemented by reference TRBV18 and TRBJ1-1, the full variable domain reads NAGVMQNPRHLVRRRGQEARLRCSPMKGHSHVYWYRQLPEEGLKFMVYLQKENIIDESGMPKERFSAEFPKEGPSILRIQQVVRGDSAAYFCASSRGQGNTEAFFGQGTRLTVV.

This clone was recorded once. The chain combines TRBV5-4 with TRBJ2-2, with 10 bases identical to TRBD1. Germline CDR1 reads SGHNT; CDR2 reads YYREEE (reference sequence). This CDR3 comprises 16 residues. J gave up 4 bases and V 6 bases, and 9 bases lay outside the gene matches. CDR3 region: CASTPGGQGTTGELFF. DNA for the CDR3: TGTGCCAGCACCCCGGGGGGACAGGGGACCACCGGGGAGCTGTTTTTT.

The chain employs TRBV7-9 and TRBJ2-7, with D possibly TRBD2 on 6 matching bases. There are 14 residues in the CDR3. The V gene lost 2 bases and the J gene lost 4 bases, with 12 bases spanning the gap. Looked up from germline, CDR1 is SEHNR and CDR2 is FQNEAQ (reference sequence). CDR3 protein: CASSLYGGGYEQYF. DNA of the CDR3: TGTGCCAGCAGCTTATATGGGGGAGGATACGAGCAGTACTTC.

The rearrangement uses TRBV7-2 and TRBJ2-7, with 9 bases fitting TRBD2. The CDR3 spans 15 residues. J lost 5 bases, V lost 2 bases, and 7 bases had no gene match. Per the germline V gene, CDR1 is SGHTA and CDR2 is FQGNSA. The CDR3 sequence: CASSLSAGGAHEQYF. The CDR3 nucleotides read TGTGCCAGCAGCTTATCCGCGGGAGGGGCCCACGAGCAGTACTTC.

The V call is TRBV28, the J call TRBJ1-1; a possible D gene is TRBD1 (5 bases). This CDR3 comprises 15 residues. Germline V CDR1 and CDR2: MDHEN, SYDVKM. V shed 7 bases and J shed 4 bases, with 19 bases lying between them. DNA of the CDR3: TGTGCCAGCATCACGAACCCGTGGGGGGGCACTGAAGCTTTCTTT. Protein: CASITNPWGGTEAFF.